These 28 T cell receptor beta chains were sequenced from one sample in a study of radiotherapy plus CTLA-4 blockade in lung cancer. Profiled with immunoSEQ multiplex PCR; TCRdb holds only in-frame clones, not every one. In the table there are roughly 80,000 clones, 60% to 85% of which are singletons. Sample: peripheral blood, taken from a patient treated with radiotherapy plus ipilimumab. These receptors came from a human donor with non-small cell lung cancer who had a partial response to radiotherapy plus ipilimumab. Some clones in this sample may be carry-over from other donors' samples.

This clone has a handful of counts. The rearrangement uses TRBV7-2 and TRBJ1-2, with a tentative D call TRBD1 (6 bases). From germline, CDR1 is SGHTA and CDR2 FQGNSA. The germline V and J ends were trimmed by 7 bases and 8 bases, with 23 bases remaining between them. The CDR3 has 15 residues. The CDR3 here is CASIPRGGVGQGYTF. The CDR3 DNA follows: TGTGCCAGCATCCCCCGGGGCGGTGTTGGACAGGGCTACACCTTC.

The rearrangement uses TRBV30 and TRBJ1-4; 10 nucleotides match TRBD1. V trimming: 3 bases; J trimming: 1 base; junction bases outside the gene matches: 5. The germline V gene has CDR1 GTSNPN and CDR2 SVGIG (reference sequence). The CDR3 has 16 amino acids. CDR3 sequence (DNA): TGTGCCTGGAGAGACGACAGGGGGCGAACTAATGAAAAACTGTTTTTT. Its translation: CAWRDDRGRTNEKLFF.

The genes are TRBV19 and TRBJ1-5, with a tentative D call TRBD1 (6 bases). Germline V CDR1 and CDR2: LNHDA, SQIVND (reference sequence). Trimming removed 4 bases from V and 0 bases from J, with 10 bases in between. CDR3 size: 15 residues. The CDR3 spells CASSNGQNSNQPQHF. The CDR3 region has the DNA TGTGCCAGTAGTAATGGACAGAATAGCAATCAGCCCCAGCATTTT.

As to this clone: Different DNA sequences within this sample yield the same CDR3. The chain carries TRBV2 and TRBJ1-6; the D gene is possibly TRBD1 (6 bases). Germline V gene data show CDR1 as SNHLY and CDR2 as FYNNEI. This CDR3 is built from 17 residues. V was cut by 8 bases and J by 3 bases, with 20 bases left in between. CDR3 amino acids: CASGGGLGGGYNSPLHF. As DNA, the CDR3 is TGTGCCAGCGGAGGGGGTCTGGGGGGGGGCTATAATTCACCCCTCCACTTT.

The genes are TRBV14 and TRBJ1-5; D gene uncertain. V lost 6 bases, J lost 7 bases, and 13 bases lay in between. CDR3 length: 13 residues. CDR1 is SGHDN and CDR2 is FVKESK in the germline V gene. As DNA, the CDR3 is TGTGCCAGCAGTCCCGCAGGAGGCCAGCCCCAGCATTTT. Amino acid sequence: CASSPAGGQPQHF.

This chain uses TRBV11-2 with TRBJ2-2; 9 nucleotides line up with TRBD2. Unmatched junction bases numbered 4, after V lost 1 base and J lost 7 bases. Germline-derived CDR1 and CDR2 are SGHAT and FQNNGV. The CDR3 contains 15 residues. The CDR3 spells CASSLGGGAGGELFF. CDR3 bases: TGTGCCAGCAGCTTAGGCGGGGGGGCCGGCGGGGAGCTGTTTTTT.

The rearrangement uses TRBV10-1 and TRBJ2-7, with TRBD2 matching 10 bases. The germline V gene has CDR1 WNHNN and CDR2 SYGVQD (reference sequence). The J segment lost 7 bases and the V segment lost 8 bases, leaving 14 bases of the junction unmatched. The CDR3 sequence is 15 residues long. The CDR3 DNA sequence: TGCGCCAGCGCGGAGGGGAGCGGGGGGGCGAATGAGCAGTACTTC. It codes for CASAEGSGGANEQYF.

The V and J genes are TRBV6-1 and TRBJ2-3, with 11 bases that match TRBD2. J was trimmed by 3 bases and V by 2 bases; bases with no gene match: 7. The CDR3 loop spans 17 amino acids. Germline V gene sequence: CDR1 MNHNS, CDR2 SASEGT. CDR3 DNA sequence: TGTGCCAGCAGTGAACAACTAGCGGGAGTGGGGACAGATACGCAGTATTTT. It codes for CASSEQLAGVGTDTQYF.

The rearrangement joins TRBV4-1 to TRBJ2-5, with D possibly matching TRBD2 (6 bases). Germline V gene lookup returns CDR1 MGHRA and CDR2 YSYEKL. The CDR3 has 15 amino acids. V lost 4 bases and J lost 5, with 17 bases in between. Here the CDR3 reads CASSPNVGLRETQYF. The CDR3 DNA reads TGCGCCAGCAGCCCTAACGTCGGACTAAGGGAGACCCAGTACTTC.

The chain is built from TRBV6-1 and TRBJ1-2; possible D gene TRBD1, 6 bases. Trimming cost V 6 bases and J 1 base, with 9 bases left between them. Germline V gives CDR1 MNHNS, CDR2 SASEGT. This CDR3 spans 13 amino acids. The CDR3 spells CASREDSNYGYTF. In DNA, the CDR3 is TGTGCCAGCAGGGAGGACAGTAACTATGGCTACACCTTC.

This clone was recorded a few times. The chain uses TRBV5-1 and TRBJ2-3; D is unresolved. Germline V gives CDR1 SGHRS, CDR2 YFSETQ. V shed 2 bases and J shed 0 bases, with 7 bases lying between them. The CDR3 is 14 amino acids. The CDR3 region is CASSFGFSTDTQYF. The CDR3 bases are TGCGCCAGCAGCTTCGGGTTTAGCACAGATACGCAGTATTTT.

Here the CDR3 DNA reads TGTGCCAGCAGCTTAGGTAGCGGGAGTCAAGAGACCCAGTACTTC. Translation: CASSLGSGSQETQYF. The gene calls are TRBV11-3 and TRBJ2-5; 9 nucleotides agree with TRBD2. The CDR3 sequence is 15 residues long. Germline V gene data show CDR1 as SGHNT and CDR2 as YENEEA. Trimming at V came to 1 base and at J to 2 bases, leaving 2 bases not matched to a gene. The full variable domain, rest sourced from reference TRBV11-3 and TRBJ2-5, is EAGVVQSPRYKIIEKKQPVAFWCNPISGHNTLYWYLQNLGQGPELLIRYENEEAVDDSQLPKDRFSAERLKGVDSTLKIQPAELGDSAVYLCASSLGSGSQETQYFGPGTRLLVL.

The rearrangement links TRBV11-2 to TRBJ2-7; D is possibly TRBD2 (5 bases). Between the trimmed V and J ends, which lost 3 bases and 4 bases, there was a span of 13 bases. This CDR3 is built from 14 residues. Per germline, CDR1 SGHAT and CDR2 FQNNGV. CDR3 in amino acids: CASSFRTDPYEQYF. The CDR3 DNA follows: TGTGCCAGCAGCTTCCGGACTGATCCGTACGAGCAGTACTTC.

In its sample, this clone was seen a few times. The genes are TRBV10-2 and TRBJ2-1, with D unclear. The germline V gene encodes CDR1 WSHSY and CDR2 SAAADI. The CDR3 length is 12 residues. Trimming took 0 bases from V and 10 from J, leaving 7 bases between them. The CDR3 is CASSESSVEQFF. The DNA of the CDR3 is TGCGCCAGCAGTGAGTCATCGGTGGAGCAGTTCTTC.

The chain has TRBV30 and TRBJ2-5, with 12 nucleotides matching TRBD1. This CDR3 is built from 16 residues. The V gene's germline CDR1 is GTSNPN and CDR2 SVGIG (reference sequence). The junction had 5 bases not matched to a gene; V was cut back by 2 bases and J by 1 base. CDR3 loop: CAWSPGTGGFQETQYF. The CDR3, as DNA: TGTGCCTGGAGTCCCGGGACAGGGGGCTTCCAAGAGACCCAGTACTTC.

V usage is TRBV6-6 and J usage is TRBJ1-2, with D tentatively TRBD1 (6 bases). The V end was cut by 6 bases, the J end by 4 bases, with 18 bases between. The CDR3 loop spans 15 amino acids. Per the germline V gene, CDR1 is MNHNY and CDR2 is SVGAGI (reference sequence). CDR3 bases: TGTGCCAGCAGGTCCTCAGGGGAAGGTGGCTATGGCTACACCTTC. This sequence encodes CASRSSGEGGYGYTF.

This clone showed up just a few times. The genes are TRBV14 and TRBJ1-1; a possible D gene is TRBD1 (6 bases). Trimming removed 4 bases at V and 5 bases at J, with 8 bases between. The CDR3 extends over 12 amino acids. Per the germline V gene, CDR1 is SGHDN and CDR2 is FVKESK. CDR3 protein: CASSRTGTEAFF. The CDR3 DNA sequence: TGTGCCAGCAGCCGAACAGGGACTGAAGCTTTCTTT.

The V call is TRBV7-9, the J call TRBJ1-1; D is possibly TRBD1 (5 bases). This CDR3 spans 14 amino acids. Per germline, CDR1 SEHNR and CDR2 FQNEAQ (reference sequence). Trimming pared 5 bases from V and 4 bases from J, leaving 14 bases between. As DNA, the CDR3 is TGTGCCAGCAGCCGGGACTCTTTCGTCACTGAAGCTTTCTTT. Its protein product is CASSRDSFVTEAFF.

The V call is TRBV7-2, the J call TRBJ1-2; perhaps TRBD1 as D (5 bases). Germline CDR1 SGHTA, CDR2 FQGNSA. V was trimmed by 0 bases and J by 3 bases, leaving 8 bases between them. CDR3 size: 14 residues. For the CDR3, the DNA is TGTGCCAGCAGCTTAGCGGGGGGGTACTATGGCTACACCTTC. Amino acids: CASSLAGGYYGYTF.

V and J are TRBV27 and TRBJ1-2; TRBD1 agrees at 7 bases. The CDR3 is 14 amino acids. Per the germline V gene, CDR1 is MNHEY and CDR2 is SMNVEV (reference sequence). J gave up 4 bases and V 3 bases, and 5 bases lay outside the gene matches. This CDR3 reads CASSFSSGGYGYTF. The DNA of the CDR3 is TGTGCCAGCAGTTTCTCGTCAGGGGGCTATGGCTACACCTTC.

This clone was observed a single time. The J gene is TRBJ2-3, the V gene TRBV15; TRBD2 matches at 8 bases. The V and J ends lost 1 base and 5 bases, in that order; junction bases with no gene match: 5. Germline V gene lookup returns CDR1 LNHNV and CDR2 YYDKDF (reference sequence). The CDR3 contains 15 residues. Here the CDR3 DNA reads TGTGCCACCAGCAGAGCGGGGGGGCCAGGAGATACGCAGTATTTT. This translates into CATSRAGGPGDTQYF.

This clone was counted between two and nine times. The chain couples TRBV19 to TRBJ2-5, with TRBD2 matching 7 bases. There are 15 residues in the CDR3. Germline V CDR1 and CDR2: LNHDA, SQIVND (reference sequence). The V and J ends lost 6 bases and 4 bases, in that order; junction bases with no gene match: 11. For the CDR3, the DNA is TGTGCCAGTAGCTCCGACCAGCGGGACCGAGAGACCCAGTACTTC. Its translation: CASSSDQRDRETQYF.

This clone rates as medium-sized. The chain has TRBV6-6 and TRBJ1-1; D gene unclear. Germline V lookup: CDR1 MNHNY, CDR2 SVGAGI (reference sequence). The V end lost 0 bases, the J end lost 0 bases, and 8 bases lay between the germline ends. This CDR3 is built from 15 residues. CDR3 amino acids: CASSYSGGMNTEAFF. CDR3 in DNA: TGTGCCAGCAGTTACTCGGGAGGGATGAACACTGAAGCTTTCTTT.

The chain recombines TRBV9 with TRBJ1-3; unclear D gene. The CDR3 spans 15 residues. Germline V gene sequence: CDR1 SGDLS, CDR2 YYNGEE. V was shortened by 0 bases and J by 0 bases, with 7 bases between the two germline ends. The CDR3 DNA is TGTGCCAGCAGCGTAGAAGCAACCTCTGGAAACACCATATATTTT. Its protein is CASSVEATSGNTIYF.

CDR3 amino acids: CASREVGAPREQFF. CDR3 in DNA: TGTGCCAGTAGGGAGGTTGGAGCGCCCCGTGAGCAGTTCTTC. This chain connects TRBV19 to TRBJ2-1, with D possibly TRBD2 on 5 matching bases. CDR3 length: 14 amino acids. V lost 6 bases and J 9 bases, leaving 18 bases between the germline ends. Germline loops: CDR1 LNHDA, CDR2 SQIVND (reference sequence).

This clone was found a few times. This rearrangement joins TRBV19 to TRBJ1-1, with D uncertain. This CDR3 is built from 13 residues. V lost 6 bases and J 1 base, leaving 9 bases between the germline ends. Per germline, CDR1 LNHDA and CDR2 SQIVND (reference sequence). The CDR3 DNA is TGTGCCAGTAGACCTACAGAGAACACTGAAGCTTTCTTT. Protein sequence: CASRPTENTEAFF. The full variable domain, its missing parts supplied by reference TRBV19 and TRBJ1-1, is DGGITQSPKYLFRKEGQNVTLSCEQNLNHDAMYWYRQDPGQGLRLIYYSQIVNDFQKGDIAEGYSVSREKKESFPLTVTSAQKNPTAFYLCASRPTENTEAFFGQGTRLTVV.

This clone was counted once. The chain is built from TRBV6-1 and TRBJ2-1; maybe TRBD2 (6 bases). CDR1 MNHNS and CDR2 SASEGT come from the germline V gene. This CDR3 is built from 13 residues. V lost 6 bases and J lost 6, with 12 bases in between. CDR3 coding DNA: TGTGCCAGCAGAAAGACTAGTGGCAATGAGCAGTTCTTC. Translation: CASRKTSGNEQFF.

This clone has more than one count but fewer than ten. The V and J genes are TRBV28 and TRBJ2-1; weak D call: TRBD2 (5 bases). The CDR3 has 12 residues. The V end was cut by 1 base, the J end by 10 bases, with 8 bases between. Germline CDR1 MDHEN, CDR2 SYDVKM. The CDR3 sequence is CASSLSSGEQFF. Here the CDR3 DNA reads TGTGCCAGCAGTTTATCCAGCGGAGAGCAGTTCTTC.